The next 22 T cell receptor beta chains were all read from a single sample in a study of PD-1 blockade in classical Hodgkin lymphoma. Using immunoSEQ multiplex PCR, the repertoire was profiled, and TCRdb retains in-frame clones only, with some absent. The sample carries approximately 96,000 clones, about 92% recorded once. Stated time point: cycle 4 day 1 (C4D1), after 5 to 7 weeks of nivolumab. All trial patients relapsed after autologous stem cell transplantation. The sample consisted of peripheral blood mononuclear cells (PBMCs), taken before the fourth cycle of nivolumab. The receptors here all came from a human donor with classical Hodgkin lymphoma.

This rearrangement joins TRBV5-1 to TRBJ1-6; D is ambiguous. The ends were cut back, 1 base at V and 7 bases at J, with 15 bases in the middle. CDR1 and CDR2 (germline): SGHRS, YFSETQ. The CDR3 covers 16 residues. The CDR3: CASSLTPRASNSPLHF. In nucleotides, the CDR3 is TGCGCCAGCAGCTTGACCCCCCGGGCCTCCAATTCACCCCTCCACTTT. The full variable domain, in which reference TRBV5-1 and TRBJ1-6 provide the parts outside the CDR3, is KAGVTQTPRYLIKTRGQQVTLSCSPISGHRSVSWYQQTPGQGLQFLFEYFSETQRNKGNFPGRFSGRQFSNSRSEMNVSTLELGDSALYLCASSLTPRASNSPLHFGNGTRLTVT.

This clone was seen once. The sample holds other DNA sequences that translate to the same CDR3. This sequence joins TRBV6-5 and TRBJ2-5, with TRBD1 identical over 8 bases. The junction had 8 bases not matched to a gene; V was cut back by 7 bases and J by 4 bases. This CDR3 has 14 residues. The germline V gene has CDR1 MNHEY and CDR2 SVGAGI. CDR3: CASTPRTGSETQYF. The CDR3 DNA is TGTGCCAGCACCCCGAGGACAGGGTCAGAGACCCAGTACTTC.

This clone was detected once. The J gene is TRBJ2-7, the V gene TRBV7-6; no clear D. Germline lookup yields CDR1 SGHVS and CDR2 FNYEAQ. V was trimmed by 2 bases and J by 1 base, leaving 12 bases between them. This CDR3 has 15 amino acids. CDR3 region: CASSLQPEGSYEQYF. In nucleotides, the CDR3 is TGTGCCAGCAGCTTACAACCGGAAGGGTCCTACGAGCAGTACTTC.

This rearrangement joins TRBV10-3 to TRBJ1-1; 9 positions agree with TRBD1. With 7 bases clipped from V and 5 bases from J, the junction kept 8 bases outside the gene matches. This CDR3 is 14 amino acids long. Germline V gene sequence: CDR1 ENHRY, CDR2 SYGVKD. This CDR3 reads CAITRTGADTEAFF. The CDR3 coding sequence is TGTGCCATCACCCGGACAGGGGCCGATACTGAAGCTTTCTTT.

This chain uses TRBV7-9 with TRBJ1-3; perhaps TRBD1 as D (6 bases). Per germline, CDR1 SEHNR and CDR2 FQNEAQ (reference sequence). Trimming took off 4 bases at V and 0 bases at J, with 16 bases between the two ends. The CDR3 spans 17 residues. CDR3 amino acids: CASSWMITGHSGNTIYF. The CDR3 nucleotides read TGTGCCAGCAGCTGGATGATTACAGGGCACTCTGGAAACACCATATATTTT.

The CDR3 nucleotides are TGCGCCAGCAGCATCCAGGGGGCGGTGAACACTGAAGCTTTCTTT. Protein: CASSIQGAVNTEAFF. The rearrangement joins TRBV5-1 to TRBJ1-1; the match to TRBD1 covers 8 bases. Germline values: CDR1 SGHRS, CDR2 YFSETQ. V trimming: 4 bases; J trimming: 0 bases; junction bases outside the gene matches: 5. The CDR3 is 15 amino acids. Using reference TRBV5-1 and TRBJ1-1 for the parts outside the CDR3, the full variable domain is KAGVTQTPRYLIKTRGQQVTLSCSPISGHRSVSWYQQTPGQGLQFLFEYFSETQRNKGNFPGRFSGRQFSNSRSEMNVSTLELGDSALYLCASSIQGAVNTEAFFGQGTRLTVV.

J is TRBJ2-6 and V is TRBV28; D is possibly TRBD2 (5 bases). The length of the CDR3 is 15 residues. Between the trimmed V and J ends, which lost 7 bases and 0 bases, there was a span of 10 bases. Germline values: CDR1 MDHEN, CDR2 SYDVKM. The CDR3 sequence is CASKREGSGANVLTF. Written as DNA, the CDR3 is TGTGCCAGCAAGAGGGAAGGCTCTGGGGCCAACGTCCTGACTTTC.

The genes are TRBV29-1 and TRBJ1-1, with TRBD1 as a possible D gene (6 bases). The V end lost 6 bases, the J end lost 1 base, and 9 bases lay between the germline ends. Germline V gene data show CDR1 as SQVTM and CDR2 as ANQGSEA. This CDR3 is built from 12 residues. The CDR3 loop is CSVAQGNTEAFF. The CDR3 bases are TGCAGCGTAGCACAGGGGAACACTGAAGCTTTCTTT. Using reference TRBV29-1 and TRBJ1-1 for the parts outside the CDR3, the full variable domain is SAVISQKPSRDICQRGTSLTIQCQVDSQVTMMFWYRQQPGQSLTLIATANQGSEATYESGFVIDKFPISRPNLTFSTLTVSNMSPEDSSIYLCSVAQGNTEAFFGQGTRLTVV.

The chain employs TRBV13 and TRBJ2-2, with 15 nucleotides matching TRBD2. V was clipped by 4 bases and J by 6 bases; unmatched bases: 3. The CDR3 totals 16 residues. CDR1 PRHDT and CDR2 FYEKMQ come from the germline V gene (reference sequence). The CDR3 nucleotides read TGTGCCAGCAGCTCGGGACTAGCGGGAGGACCCGGGGAGCTGTTTTTT. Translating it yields CASSSGLAGGPGELFF.

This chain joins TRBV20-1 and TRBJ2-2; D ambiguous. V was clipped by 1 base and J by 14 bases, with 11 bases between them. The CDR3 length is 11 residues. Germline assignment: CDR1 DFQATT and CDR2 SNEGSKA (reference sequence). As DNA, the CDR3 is TGCAGTGCTAGAGGTCAGTTTTCTCTGTTTTTT. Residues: CSARGQFSLFF.

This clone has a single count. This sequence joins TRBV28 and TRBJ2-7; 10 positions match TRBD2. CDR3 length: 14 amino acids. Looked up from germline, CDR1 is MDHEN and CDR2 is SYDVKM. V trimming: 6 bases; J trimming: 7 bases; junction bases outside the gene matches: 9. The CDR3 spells CASSLAGEMGEQYF. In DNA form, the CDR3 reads TGTGCCAGCAGCCTAGCGGGAGAGATGGGGGAGCAGTACTTC.

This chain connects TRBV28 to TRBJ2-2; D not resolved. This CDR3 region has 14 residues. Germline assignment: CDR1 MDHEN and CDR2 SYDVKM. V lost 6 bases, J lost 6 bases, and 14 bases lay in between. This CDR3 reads CASSFYLVSGELFF. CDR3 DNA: TGTGCCAGCAGCTTCTACCTAGTATCCGGGGAGCTGTTTTTT.

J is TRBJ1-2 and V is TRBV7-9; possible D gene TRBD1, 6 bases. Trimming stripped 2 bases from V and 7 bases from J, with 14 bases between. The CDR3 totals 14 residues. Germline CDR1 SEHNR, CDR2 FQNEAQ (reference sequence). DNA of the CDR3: TGTGCCAGCAGCTTAATAGGGGGGATTCCTGGCTACACCTTC. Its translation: CASSLIGGIPGYTF.

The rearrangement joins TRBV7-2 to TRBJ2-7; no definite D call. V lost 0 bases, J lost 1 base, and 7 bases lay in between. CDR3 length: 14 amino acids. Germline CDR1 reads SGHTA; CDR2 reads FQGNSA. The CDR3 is CASSLALSSYEQYF. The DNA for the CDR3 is TGTGCCAGCAGCTTAGCTCTCAGTTCCTACGAGCAGTACTTC.

CDR3 in amino acids: CASSEWTGGTTDTQYF. The CDR3 nucleotides read TGCGCCAGCAGTGAGTGGACAGGGGGGACCACAGATACGCAGTATTTT. The rearrangement joins TRBV10-2 to TRBJ2-3; 10 bases match TRBD1. Germline CDR1 reads WSHSY; CDR2 reads SAAADI. V lost 1 base to trimming and J lost 2 bases; unmatched junction nucleotides: 3. There are 16 residues in the CDR3.

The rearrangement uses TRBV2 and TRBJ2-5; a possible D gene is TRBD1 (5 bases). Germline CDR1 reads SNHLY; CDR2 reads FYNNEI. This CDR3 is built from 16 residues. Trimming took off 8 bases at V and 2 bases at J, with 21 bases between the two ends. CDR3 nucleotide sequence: TGTGCCAGCTACCCAGGGCCGAGGCTGGGGCAAGAGACCCAGTACTTC. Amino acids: CASYPGPRLGQETQYF.

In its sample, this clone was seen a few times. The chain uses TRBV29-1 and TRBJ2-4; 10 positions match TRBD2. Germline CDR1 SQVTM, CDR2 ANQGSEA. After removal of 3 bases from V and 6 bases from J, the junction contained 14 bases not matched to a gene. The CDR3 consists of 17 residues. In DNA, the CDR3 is TGCAGCGTTGAGGGCGGTAGCGGGAGGTGGGGTGGAAACATTCAGTACTTC. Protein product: CSVEGGSGRWGGNIQYF.

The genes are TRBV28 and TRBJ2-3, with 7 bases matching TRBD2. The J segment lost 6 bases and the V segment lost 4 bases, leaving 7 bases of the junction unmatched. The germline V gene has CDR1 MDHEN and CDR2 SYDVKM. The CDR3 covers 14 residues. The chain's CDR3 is CASSSARRGDTQYF. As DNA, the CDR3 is TGTGCCAGCAGTTCTGCCCGGCGGGGGGATACGCAGTATTTT.

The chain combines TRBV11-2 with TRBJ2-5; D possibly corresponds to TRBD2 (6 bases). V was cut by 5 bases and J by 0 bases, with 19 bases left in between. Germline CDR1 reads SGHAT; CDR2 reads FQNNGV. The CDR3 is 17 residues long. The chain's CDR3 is CASSPGASAYHQETQYF. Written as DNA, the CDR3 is TGTGCCAGCAGCCCAGGAGCTAGCGCTTACCACCAAGAGACCCAGTACTTC.

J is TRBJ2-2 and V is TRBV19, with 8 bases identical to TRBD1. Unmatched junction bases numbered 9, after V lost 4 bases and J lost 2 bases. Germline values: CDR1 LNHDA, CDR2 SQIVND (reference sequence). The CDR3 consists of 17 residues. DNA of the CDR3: TGTGCCAGTAGTACCGCAGGGGGCTACCTAAACACCGGGGAGCTGTTTTTT. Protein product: CASSTAGGYLNTGELFF.

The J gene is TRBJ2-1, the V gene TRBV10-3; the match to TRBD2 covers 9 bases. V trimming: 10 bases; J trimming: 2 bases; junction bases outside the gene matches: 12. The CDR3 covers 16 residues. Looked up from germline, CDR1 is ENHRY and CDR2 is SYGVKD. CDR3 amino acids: CASTLLAGATYNEQFF. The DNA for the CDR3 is TGTGCCAGCACCTTACTAGCGGGCGCCACCTACAATGAGCAGTTCTTC.

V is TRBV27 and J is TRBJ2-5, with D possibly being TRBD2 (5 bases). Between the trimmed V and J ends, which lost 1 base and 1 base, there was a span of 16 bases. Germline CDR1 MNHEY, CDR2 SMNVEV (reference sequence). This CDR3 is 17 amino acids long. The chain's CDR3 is CASSLWASSPSQETQYF. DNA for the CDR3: TGTGCCAGCAGTTTATGGGCTAGCTCCCCAAGCCAAGAGACCCAGTACTTC.